The next 17 T cell receptor beta chains were all read from a single sample in a study of graft-versus-host responses after intestinal transplantation. For these receptors, no antigen is known. Sequencing used immunoSEQ multiplex PCR; TCRdb keeps in-frame clones, though not all of them. The sample lists around 99,000 clones, about 93% occurring once. The sequencing used unstimulated CD8+ T cells sorted from spleen or lymph node cells, collected before intestinal transplant. These receptors all come from a human donor who received an intestinal transplant.

The chain links TRBV4-3 to TRBJ2-3; 7 bases are shared with TRBD2. This CDR3 contains 16 residues. J lost 2 bases, V lost 1 base, and 6 bases had no gene match. Germline CDR1 LGHNA, CDR2 YSLEER. The CDR3 loop reads CASSQGRSGATDTQYF. The CDR3 nucleotides read TGCGCCAGCAGCCAAGGCCGGAGCGGGGCCACAGATACGCAGTATTTT.

In its sample, this clone was seen once. This chain joins TRBV2 and TRBJ1-1; no reliable D call. Trimming took off 6 bases at V and 3 bases at J, with 17 bases between the two ends. The CDR3 is 15 residues long. Germline V gene data show CDR1 as SNHLY and CDR2 as FYNNEI. The CDR3 DNA is TGTGCCAGCAGCGGAATTGATGACATATACACTGAAGCTTTCTTT. It yields the protein CASSGIDDIYTEAFF.

This clone was observed a single time. This sequence joins TRBV27 and TRBJ2-7, with 7 bases lining up with TRBD1. Trimming took 6 bases from V and 5 from J; bases not matched to a gene: 1. The CDR3 consists of 11 residues. CDR1 and CDR2 from the germline V gene are MNHEY and SMNVEV (reference sequence). CDR3 nucleotides: TGTGCCAGCAGAACAGGGGACGAGCAGTACTTC. It is translated as CASRTGDEQYF.

This clone was detected once. The chain joins TRBV14 to TRBJ2-5; D perhaps matches TRBD2 (5 bases). The germline V gene encodes CDR1 SGHDN and CDR2 FVKESK. The CDR3 is 15 amino acids. Trimming removed 1 base from V and 2 bases from J, with 11 bases in between. The CDR3 region has the DNA TGTGCCAGCAGCCAAGGGACGGGAAGGCAAGAGACCCAGTACTTC. Encoded protein: CASSQGTGRQETQYF.

This chain uses TRBV4-3 with TRBJ2-1, with D unclear. CDR3 length: 14 amino acids. With 0 bases removed from V and 8 bases from J, the gap between germline ends came to 11 bases. Germline CDR1 and CDR2: LGHNA and YSLEER. CDR3 in DNA: TGCGCCAGCAGCCAAGATCTTGTAGACTATGAGCAGTTCTTC. Residues: CASSQDLVDYEQFF.

The chain combines TRBV23-1 with TRBJ2-5; 7 bases align to TRBD1. TRBV23-1 is an ORF; its function is uncertain. The CDR3 has 17 residues. J was trimmed by 3 bases and V by 8 bases; bases with no gene match: 18. This chain's CDR3 is CASRAEAGTVGEETQYF. CDR3 DNA: TGCGCCAGCCGCGCCGAAGCCGGGACAGTAGGGGAAGAGACCCAGTACTTC.

The chain joins TRBV18 to TRBJ2-3, with a possible D match to TRBD2 (6 bases). This CDR3 comprises 13 residues. Trimming shortened V by 3 bases and J by 7 bases, and 11 bases separated the two germline ends. Germline CDR1 is KGHSH and CDR2 is LQKENI. CDR3 sequence (DNA): TGTGCCAGCTCACCCAGGGAGGACAATACGCAGTATTTT. As protein: CASSPREDNTQYF.

This rearrangement joins TRBV27 to TRBJ2-2; D is perhaps TRBD2 (5 bases). The CDR3 is 15 amino acids. V was shortened by 5 bases and J by 0 bases, with 10 bases between the two germline ends. Germline assignment: CDR1 MNHEY and CDR2 SMNVEV (reference sequence). The CDR3, as DNA: TGTGCCAGCAGTCCCCGGACTGCGAACACCGGGGAGCTGTTTTTT. This codes for CASSPRTANTGELFF.

The chain joins TRBV27 to TRBJ2-7; 8 nucleotides align to TRBD1. The germline gives CDR1 MNHEY, CDR2 SMNVEV (reference sequence). The junction had 11 bases not matched to a gene; V was cut back by 6 bases and J by 1 base. The CDR3 consists of 16 residues. CDR3 in amino acids: CASSPYAGQASYEQYF. The CDR3 region has the DNA TGTGCCAGCAGCCCATATGCGGGACAGGCTTCCTACGAGCAGTACTTC.

This clone turned up a few times. The chain has TRBV27 and TRBJ2-5; 10 bases fit TRBD2. J was trimmed by 1 base and V by 4 bases; bases with no gene match: 9. CDR1 is MNHEY, CDR2 SMNVEV, per germline (reference sequence). This CDR3 has 17 residues. As DNA, the CDR3 is TGTGCCAGCAGTTCCTTATCCAGCGGGGGGGTCCAAGAGACCCAGTACTTC. Translating gives CASSSLSSGGVQETQYF.

This sequence joins TRBV27 and TRBJ1-1; D is unresolved. V was shortened by 5 bases and J by 0 bases, with 7 bases between the two germline ends. Germline CDR1 MNHEY, CDR2 SMNVEV (reference sequence). There are 13 residues in the CDR3. The CDR3 reads CASSPNLNTEAFF. The CDR3 DNA reads as TGTGCCAGCAGTCCGAACTTGAACACTGAAGCTTTCTTT.

V usage is TRBV27 and J usage is TRBJ1-2, with D possibly matching TRBD1 (6 bases). Germline CDR1 MNHEY, CDR2 SMNVEV (reference sequence). Trimming took off 6 bases at V and 8 bases at J, with 19 bases between the two ends. There are 14 residues in the CDR3. The CDR3 is CASRGRTAVGGYTF. The CDR3 nucleotides are TGTGCCAGCAGGGGTCGGACAGCCGTTGGCGGCTACACCTTC.

The genes are TRBV6-5 and TRBJ2-2, with a tentative D call TRBD2 (5 bases). V lost 6 bases and J lost 7, with 9 bases in between. The length of the CDR3 is 12 residues. The germline V gene has CDR1 MNHEY and CDR2 SVGAGI. CDR3 sequence (DNA): TGTGCCAGCAGCCTCGGAGGCGGGGAGCTGTTTTTT. Translation: CASSLGGGELFF.

This chain connects TRBV30 to TRBJ2-7, with TRBD1 matching over 7 bases. Germline-derived CDR1 and CDR2 are GTSNPN and SVGIG (reference sequence). The CDR3 has 13 amino acids. V lost 4 bases to trimming and J lost 3 bases; unmatched junction nucleotides: 6. CDR3 DNA sequence: TGTGCCTGGAAGCCGGGACAGCGCTACGAGCAGTACTTC. Translated, it gives CAWKPGQRYEQYF.

V and J are TRBV7-9 and TRBJ2-5; 9 nucleotides align to TRBD1. The end of the DNA is better explained by TRBJ2-7, so the J call may be wrong. The length of the CDR3 is 16 residues. CDR1 and CDR2 (germline): SEHNR, FQNEAQ (reference sequence). The CDR3 here is CASSPFPGQGIYEQYF. The CDR3 region has the DNA TGTGCCAGCAGTCCCTTCCCCGGACAGGGGATCTACGAGCAGTACTTC.

This sequence joins TRBV30 and TRBJ1-1; 8 positions match TRBD1. Trimming at V came to 0 bases and at J to 11 bases, leaving 14 bases not matched to a gene. The CDR3 extends over 15 amino acids. Germline V gene sequence: CDR1 GTSNPN, CDR2 SVGIG (reference sequence). CDR3 nucleotides: TGTGCCTGGAGTGTCGGTTCGGCAGGGGGCAAAAAGGCTTTCTTT. Translation gives CAWSVGSAGGKKAFF.

This rearrangement joins TRBV11-3 to TRBJ1-2, with a tentative D call TRBD1 (6 bases). V gave up 9 bases and J gave up 2 bases, with 25 bases separating them. This CDR3 spans 17 amino acids. Germline loops: CDR1 SGHNT, CDR2 YENEEA. The CDR3 nucleotides are TGTGCCAGTAGGCCTCTCGGTGGCGGGGGCTTCAACTATGGCTACACCTTC. It specifies CASRPLGGGGFNYGYTF.